The 19 T cell receptor beta chains reported below all come from one sample, sequenced in a study of CD8+ T cells in alopecia areata. Sequencing templates came from extracted RNA that was reverse transcribed into cDNA. Profiling relied on immunoSEQ multiplex PCR, and the TCRdb table lists in-frame clones only, not all of them. Here the sample spans 95,000 to 150,000 clones, about 59% being singletons. Treatment meaning: oral pan-JAK inhibitor, 5-10 mg twice daily. The material sequenced was CD4+ T cells sorted from blood, taken at week 4, from a patient treated with tofacitinib. These receptors were collected from a human donor with alopecia areata.

The rearrangement uses TRBV5-6 and TRBJ2-3; D not resolved. The germline V and J ends were trimmed by 4 bases and 4 bases, with 4 bases remaining between them. CDR1 is SGHDT, CDR2 YYEEEE, per germline. CDR3 size: 11 residues. The CDR3, as DNA: TGTGCCAGCAGCCAGTCAGATACGCAGTATTTT. Translated, it gives CASSQSDTQYF.

The table lists this clone with a few counts. The chain employs TRBV9 and TRBJ2-1, with TRBD2 identical over 10 bases. The germline V gene encodes CDR1 SGDLS and CDR2 YYNGEE. This CDR3 spans 16 amino acids. V lost 6 bases to trimming and J lost 2 bases; unmatched junction nucleotides: 8. In DNA, the CDR3 is TGTGCCAGCACCCCCAGAGGACTAGCGGCCTACAATGAGCAGTTCTTC. This translates into CASTPRGLAAYNEQFF.

This chain joins TRBV29-1 and TRBJ2-2; 9 nucleotides match TRBD2. Trimming at V came to 7 bases and at J to 5 bases, leaving 8 bases not matched to a gene. Germline CDR1 reads SQVTM; CDR2 reads ANQGSEA. The CDR3 loop spans 14 amino acids. The DNA of the CDR3 is TGCAGCGCATTAGCGGGGGAGGGGACCGGGGAGCTGTTTTTT. It is translated as CSALAGEGTGELFF.

The CDR3 sequence is CASSLMGDRAREKLFF. DNA for the CDR3: TGTGCCAGCAGTTTAATGGGGGACCGGGCTCGCGAAAAACTGTTTTTT. V and J are TRBV27 and TRBJ1-4, with D tentatively TRBD1 (5 bases). Germline V gene lookup returns CDR1 MNHEY and CDR2 SMNVEV (reference sequence). The CDR3 is 16 residues long. V was shortened by 2 bases and J by 8 bases, with 18 bases between the two germline ends.

This sequence joins TRBV29-1 and TRBJ2-7; D not certain. The CDR3 covers 11 residues. Germline CDR1 is SQVTM and CDR2 is ANQGSEA. V lost 0 bases to trimming and J lost 6 bases, with 6 bases between them. The CDR3 region is CSVEERAEQYF. Written as DNA, the CDR3 is TGCAGCGTTGAAGAACGGGCCGAGCAGTACTTC.

Only a few counts were recorded for this clone. The chain is built from TRBV10-3 and TRBJ1-3; 8 bases are a match to TRBD1. The CDR3 has 16 residues. Germline-derived CDR1 and CDR2 are ENHRY and SYGVKD. V lost 4 bases and J lost 0; bases outside the gene matches: 5. The CDR3 nucleotides are TGTGCCATCAGTGGACAGGGGCCTAGCTCTGGAAACACCATATATTTT. Amino acids: CAISGQGPSSGNTIYF.

This clone was recorded many times. This chain links TRBV4-1 with TRBJ2-3; 11 bases align to TRBD2. Losses at the gene ends were 1 base for V and 2 bases for J; bases not matched to a gene: 8. This CDR3 comprises 18 residues. Looked up from germline, CDR1 is MGHRA and CDR2 is YSYEKL. The CDR3 is CASSQGRLAGFYTDTQYF. The CDR3 DNA reads as TGCGCCAGCAGCCAAGGAAGACTAGCGGGGTTCTACACAGATACGCAGTATTTT.

The chain uses TRBV28 and TRBJ2-7, with TRBD1 identical over 9 bases. This CDR3 contains 15 residues. Looked up from germline, CDR1 is MDHEN and CDR2 is SYDVKM. J lost 4 bases, V lost 5 bases, and 9 bases had no gene match. The CDR3 loop reads CASSPGTGREYEQYF. CDR3 bases: TGTGCCAGCAGTCCCGGGACAGGGAGAGAATACGAGCAGTACTTC.

The chain joins TRBV27 to TRBJ1-1; D may be TRBD1 (5 bases). Trimming removed 7 bases from V and 6 bases from J, with 18 bases in between. Germline V CDR1 and CDR2: MNHEY, SMNVEV (reference sequence). The CDR3 loop spans 14 amino acids. The CDR3 loop reads CASTQKRGGAEAFF. The CDR3 DNA follows: TGTGCCAGCACCCAAAAAAGGGGCGGGGCTGAAGCTTTCTTT.

The gene calls are TRBV10-3 and TRBJ2-5; maybe TRBD2 (6 bases). Germline CDR1 reads ENHRY; CDR2 reads SYGVKD. Trimming left V 0 bases short and J 5 bases short, with 16 bases between. The CDR3 extends over 16 amino acids. The CDR3 nucleotides read TGTGCCATCAGTGAGTCCGGAGGGAGGTTGGCGGAGACCCAGTACTTC. This translates into CAISESGGRLAETQYF.

The chain carries TRBV19 and TRBJ1-5; D perhaps matches TRBD1 (5 bases). Germline loops: CDR1 LNHDA, CDR2 SQIVND (reference sequence). This CDR3 is built from 16 residues. Trimming pared 7 bases from V and 10 bases from J, leaving 26 bases between. The CDR3 here is CASMRRGVGPKGPQHF. CDR3 in DNA: TGTGCCAGTATGCGACGGGGGGTCGGCCCAAAGGGACCCCAGCATTTT.

The rearrangement links TRBV4-1 to TRBJ2-5; 7 bases fit TRBD2. Per germline, CDR1 MGHRA and CDR2 YSYEKL. CDR3 size: 15 residues. V was clipped by 0 bases and J by 1 base; unmatched bases: 2. The CDR3 sequence: CASSQDGTTQETQYF. CDR3 DNA: TGCGCCAGCAGCCAAGATGGGACTACCCAAGAGACCCAGTACTTC.

The sample holds one count of this clone. CDR3 sequence (DNA): TGCAGCGCCGGACAGGGAGAGGGCTACACCTTC. This codes for CSAGQGEGYTF. J is TRBJ1-2 and V is TRBV29-1, with 8 nucleotides matching TRBD1. Germline V CDR1 and CDR2: SQVTM, ANQGSEA. The length of the CDR3 is 11 residues. V lost 7 bases, J lost 8 bases, and 6 bases stayed unmatched.

The chain recombines TRBV5-1 with TRBJ2-7; D may be TRBD2 (5 bases). V was cut by 0 bases and J by 2 bases, with 12 bases left in between. Germline CDR1 and CDR2: SGHRS and YFSETQ. The CDR3 consists of 15 residues. The CDR3 DNA reads TGCGCCAGCAGCTTGGACCTCAGGACTCCCTACGAGCAGTACTTC. Encoded protein: CASSLDLRTPYEQYF.

The chain carries TRBV27 and TRBJ2-1, with 7 bases aligning to TRBD1. The CDR3 spans 15 residues. Per germline, CDR1 MNHEY and CDR2 SMNVEV (reference sequence). Unmatched junction bases numbered 9, after V lost 5 bases and J lost 5 bases. Here the CDR3 reads CASSPTGMGHNEQFF. The CDR3 nucleotides read TGTGCCAGCAGTCCGACAGGGATGGGGCACAATGAGCAGTTCTTC.

The genes are TRBV29-1 and TRBJ1-1; D gene unclear. Trimming took 4 bases from V and 5 from J, leaving 14 bases between them. The CDR3 is made up of 13 amino acids. The germline gives CDR1 SQVTM, CDR2 ANQGSEA. DNA of the CDR3: TGCAGCGTTGTGCTGGCCTGGGGAACTGAAGCTTTCTTT. Its translation: CSVVLAWGTEAFF.

The rearrangement joins TRBV2 to TRBJ2-7; TRBD1 matches at 9 bases. Trimming at V came to 8 bases and at J to 5 bases, leaving 7 bases not matched to a gene. This CDR3 has 13 amino acids. Germline-derived CDR1 and CDR2 are SNHLY and FYNNEI. CDR3 nucleotide sequence: TGTGCCAGCCACTCACAGGGGGCTAACGAGCAGTACTTC. Residues: CASHSQGANEQYF. The whole variable domain, remainder taken from reference TRBV2 and TRBJ2-7, is EPEVTQTPSHQVTQMGQEVILRCVPISNHLYFYWYRQILGQKVEFLVSFYNNEISEKSEIFDDQFSVERPDGSNFTLKIRSTKLEDSAMYFCASHSQGANEQYFGPGTRLTVT.

The chain employs TRBV10-3 and TRBJ2-3, with 16 bases aligning to TRBD2. The trim removed 6 bases at V and 2 bases at J, leaving 5 bases unmatched. The CDR3 is made up of 17 amino acids. Germline lookup yields CDR1 ENHRY and CDR2 SYGVKD. The CDR3 bases are TGTGCCATCAGCCCGGGACTAGCGGGAGGGCCCACAGATACGCAGTATTTT. Amino acid sequence: CAISPGLAGGPTDTQYF.

This chain uses TRBV7-2 with TRBJ2-5, with 8 bases aligning to TRBD2. Looked up from germline, CDR1 is SGHTA and CDR2 is FQGNSA. Losses at the gene ends were 5 bases for V and 7 bases for J; bases not matched to a gene: 6. This CDR3 comprises 13 residues. CDR3 bases: TGTGCCAGCAGCCCGGGACTAGATGGGACCCAGTACTTC. Protein sequence: CASSPGLDGTQYF.